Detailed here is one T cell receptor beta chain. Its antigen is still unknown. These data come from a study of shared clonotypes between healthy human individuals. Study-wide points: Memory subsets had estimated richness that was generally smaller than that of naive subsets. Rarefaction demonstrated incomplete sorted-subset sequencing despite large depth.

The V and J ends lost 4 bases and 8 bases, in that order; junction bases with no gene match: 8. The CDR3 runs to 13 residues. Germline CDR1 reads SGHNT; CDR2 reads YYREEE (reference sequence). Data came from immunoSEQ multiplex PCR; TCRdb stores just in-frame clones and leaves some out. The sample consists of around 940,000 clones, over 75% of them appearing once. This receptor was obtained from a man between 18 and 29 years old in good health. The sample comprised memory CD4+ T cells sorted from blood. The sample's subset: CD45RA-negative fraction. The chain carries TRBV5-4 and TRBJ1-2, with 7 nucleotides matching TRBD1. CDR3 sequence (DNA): TGTGCCAGCAGCCGCGCGGGACAGTGGGGCTACACCTTC. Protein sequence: CASSRAGQWGYTF.